The 25 T cell receptor beta chains below come from one sample, sequenced in a study of radiotherapy plus CTLA-4 blockade in lung cancer. Some clones are missing from TCRdb's copy, which holds only in-frame ones; the method was immunoSEQ multiplex PCR. Seen here are approximately 97,000 clones, approximately 83% observed once, and the top ten hold over 0.75%. The sample in question was peripheral blood, obtained from a patient treated with radiotherapy plus ipilimumab. These receptors were taken from a human donor with non-small cell lung cancer who had stable disease on radiotherapy plus ipilimumab.

The table lists this clone with a few counts. Other DNA sequences within the sample encode an identical CDR3. J is TRBJ2-5 and V is TRBV5-1; 7 bases line up with TRBD1. Trimming cost V 0 bases and J 5 bases; bases outside gene matches: 4. Germline CDR1 SGHRS, CDR2 YFSETQ. This CDR3 spans 14 amino acids. This chain's CDR3 is CASSLGQGQETQYF. Here the CDR3 DNA reads TGCGCCAGCAGCTTGGGACAGGGACAGGAGACCCAGTACTTC.

The chain has TRBV28 and TRBJ1-2; 7 bases are a match to TRBD1. With V trimmed by 4 bases and J by 5 bases, 10 bases remained unmatched. The CDR3 has 15 residues. Germline CDR1 is MDHEN and CDR2 is SYDVKM. In nucleotides, the CDR3 is TGTGCCAGCAGTTCCTCCGGGACAGCAACTTATGGCTACACCTTC. Its protein product is CASSSSGTATYGYTF.

The chain couples TRBV6-1 to TRBJ1-5; D is possibly TRBD1 (6 bases). This CDR3 has 17 amino acids. In germline, CDR1 is MNHNS, CDR2 SASEGT. Trimming pared 4 bases from V and 3 bases from J, leaving 19 bases between. CDR3 in DNA: TGTGCCAGCAGTGCCCACGGGGGAATGGGGGCCAATCAGCCCCAGCATTTT. Residues: CASSAHGGMGANQPQHF.

This chain links TRBV7-6 with TRBJ2-2; TRBD2 matches at 8 bases. CDR1 is SGHVS, CDR2 FNYEAQ, per germline. The ends lost 4 bases at V and 1 base at J; junction bases unmatched: 8. The CDR3 has 17 residues. The chain's CDR3 is CASSSAGGFLNTGELFF. CDR3 bases: TGTGCCAGCAGCTCCGCGGGAGGATTTTTGAACACCGGGGAGCTGTTTTTT.

The chain is built from TRBV11-2 and TRBJ2-3, with 11 bases identical to TRBD2. The trim removed 5 bases at V and 0 bases at J, leaving 4 bases unmatched. CDR3 length equals 16 residues. Germline CDR1 and CDR2: SGHAT and FQNNGV. CDR3: CASSLGTSGSTDTQYF. The CDR3 DNA is TGTGCCAGCAGCCTCGGGACTAGCGGAAGCACAGATACGCAGTATTTT.

This chain links TRBV11-2 with TRBJ1-3; D is undetermined. CDR1 SGHAT and CDR2 FQNNGV come from the germline V gene. Trimming pared 10 bases from V and 1 base from J, leaving 17 bases between. The CDR3 covers 15 residues. CDR3 in amino acids: CAILFNGVSGNTIYF. The CDR3 DNA sequence: TGTGCCATCCTGTTTAATGGAGTATCTGGAAACACCATATATTTT.

This chain joins TRBV18 and TRBJ2-1, with a weak D call TRBD1 (5 bases). CDR1 is KGHSH and CDR2 is LQKENI in the germline V gene. Between the trimmed V and J ends, which lost 5 bases and 5 bases, there was a span of 10 bases. The CDR3 is made up of 13 amino acids. The CDR3 loop reads CASSATVNNEQFF. In nucleotides, the CDR3 is TGTGCCAGCTCAGCGACAGTAAACAATGAGCAGTTCTTC.

This clone has just a few counts. The chain joins TRBV19 to TRBJ1-2; 8 nucleotides agree with TRBD1. CDR3 length: 13 amino acids. Germline lookup yields CDR1 LNHDA and CDR2 SQIVND (reference sequence). The J segment lost 7 bases and the V segment lost 5 bases, leaving 6 bases of the junction unmatched. The CDR3 bases are TGTGCCAGTAGTGGACAGGGCTTGCGTGGCTACACCTTC. Translation gives CASSGQGLRGYTF. The full variable domain, its missing parts supplied by reference TRBV19 and TRBJ1-2, is DGGITQSPKYLFRKEGQNVTLSCEQNLNHDAMYWYRQDPGQGLRLIYYSQIVNDFQKGDIAEGYSVSREKKESFPLTVTSAQKNPTAFYLCASSGQGLRGYTFGSGTRLTVV.

The chain couples TRBV9 to TRBJ2-3; 10 nucleotides align to TRBD2. Germline CDR1 SGDLS, CDR2 YYNGEE. The CDR3 is made up of 18 amino acids. V trimming: 0 bases; J trimming: 0 bases; junction bases outside the gene matches: 7. Here the CDR3 DNA reads TGTGCCAGCAGCGTAGCTACGTCTAGCGGGGGTAGCACAGATACGCAGTATTTT. This encodes CASSVATSSGGSTDTQYF. Looking up the rest from reference TRBV9 and TRBJ2-3 gives the full variable domain: DSGVTQTPKHLITATGQRVTLRCSPRSGDLSVYWYQQSLDQGLQFLIQYYNGEERAKGNILERFSAQQFPDLHSELNLSSLELGDSALYFCASSVATSSGGSTDTQYFGPGTRLTVL.

V usage is TRBV23-1 and J usage is TRBJ1-2; D might be TRBD1 (6 bases). Being an ORF, TRBV23-1 has a function that is uncertain. V lost 8 bases to trimming and J lost 8 bases, with 24 bases between them. The CDR3 totals 15 residues. The CDR3 region is CASSLPGQGVRGYTF. The CDR3 region has the DNA TGCGCCAGCTCCCTTCCGGGACAAGGAGTCAGGGGCTACACCTTC.

The chain couples TRBV7-3 to TRBJ2-1; 12 positions agree with TRBD2. V dropped 8 bases and J dropped 7; count of bases not matched to a gene: 9. This CDR3 has 15 amino acids. Germline V lookup: CDR1 SGHTA, CDR2 FQGTGA. CDR3 loop: CASPRRTSGTNEQFF. The CDR3 DNA follows: TGTGCCAGCCCCCGCAGGACTAGCGGGACTAATGAGCAGTTCTTC.

The genes are TRBV5-1 and TRBJ1-6; D is ambiguous. Trimming left V 0 bases short and J 10 bases short, with 8 bases between. CDR1 and CDR2 (germline): SGHRS, YFSETQ. The CDR3 runs 13 residues. The CDR3, as DNA: TGCGCCAGCAGCTTGGACAGTGCGTCACCCCTCCACTTT. Translation gives CASSLDSASPLHF.

This rearrangement joins TRBV7-3 to TRBJ2-3; 9 bases map to TRBD1. Germline V gives CDR1 SGHTA, CDR2 FQGTGA. This CDR3 is built from 16 residues. V lost 6 bases, J lost 0 bases, and 7 bases stayed unmatched. CDR3 residues: CASRLGTGLSTDTQYF. In DNA, the CDR3 is TGTGCCAGCAGGTTGGGGACAGGGTTAAGCACAGATACGCAGTATTTT.

Concerning this clone: One end of the junction does not line up with germline, which may come from a read error. The chain employs TRBV6-1 and TRBJ1-1; D might be TRBD1 (6 bases). This CDR3 is 15 amino acids long. CDR1 and CDR2 (germline): MNHNS, SASEGT. The CDR3 region is CASSEGRGLNTEAFF. As DNA, the CDR3 is TGTGCCAGCAGCGAAGGGCGGGGGCTGAACACTGAAGCTTTCTTT.

V gene TRBV6-4 combines with J gene TRBJ2-3; D is unclear. Trimming took 2 bases from V and 6 from J, leaving 9 bases between them. Germline V gene sequence: CDR1 MRHNA, CDR2 SNTAGT. The CDR3 totals 13 residues. The CDR3 DNA reads TGTGCCAGCAGTGACAACATCGGGGATACGCAGTATTTT. This encodes CASSDNIGDTQYF.

This chain joins TRBV18 and TRBJ2-7; TRBD1 agrees at 9 bases. The germline V gene has CDR1 KGHSH and CDR2 LQKENI. This CDR3 region has 13 residues. Trimming removed 6 bases from V and 5 bases from J; junction bases left unmatched: 5. CDR3 in amino acids: CASSPTGGNEQYF. CDR3 DNA sequence: TGTGCCAGCTCTCCTACAGGGGGCAACGAGCAGTACTTC. The whole variable domain, filled in from reference TRBV18 and TRBJ2-7, reads NAGVMQNPRHLVRRRGQEARLRCSPMKGHSHVYWYRQLPEEGLKFMVYLQKENIIDESGMPKERFSAEFPKEGPSILRIQQVVRGDSAAYFCASSPTGGNEQYFGPGTRLTVT.

This rearrangement joins TRBV27 to TRBJ2-7, with 14 bases aligning to TRBD2. The length of the CDR3 is 19 residues. Germline lookup yields CDR1 MNHEY and CDR2 SMNVEV (reference sequence). V was clipped by 4 bases and J by 3 bases; unmatched bases: 14. DNA for the CDR3: TGTGCCAGCAGTTCCCGGACTAGCGGGAGGACCTCTACGGTCTACGAGCAGTACTTC. This gives the protein CASSSRTSGRTSTVYEQYF.

The chain has TRBV6-4 and TRBJ2-3; D call uncertain. The CDR3 has 14 amino acids. Germline V gives CDR1 MRHNA, CDR2 SNTAGT. Trimming shortened V by 4 bases and J by 2 bases, and 10 bases separated the two germline ends. CDR3 loop: CASSAHEYTDTQYF. The DNA for the CDR3 is TGTGCCAGCAGTGCCCACGAATACACAGATACGCAGTATTTT.

The chain recombines TRBV9 with TRBJ2-1, with TRBD1 matching 8 bases. In germline, CDR1 is SGDLS, CDR2 YYNGEE. CDR3 length equals 15 residues. Germline trimming cut 4 bases from V and 5 bases from J; bases unmatched to any gene: 8. CDR3 region: CASSFFDRGNNEQFF. CDR3 in DNA: TGTGCCAGCAGCTTCTTTGACAGGGGTAACAATGAGCAGTTCTTC.

The chain is built from TRBV29-1 and TRBJ1-5; perhaps TRBD1 as D (6 bases). Trimming removed 6 bases at V and 9 bases at J, with 18 bases between. CDR1 and CDR2 from the germline V gene are SQVTM and ANQGSEA. This CDR3 comprises 13 residues. The CDR3 here is CSVSEGGPSPQHF. The CDR3 nucleotides are TGCAGCGTCTCCGAGGGGGGCCCTTCGCCCCAGCATTTT.

This rearrangement joins TRBV29-1 to TRBJ1-6; D not resolved. CDR1 SQVTM and CDR2 ANQGSEA come from the germline V gene. This CDR3 has 14 amino acids. V lost 7 bases and J 5 bases, leaving 15 bases between the germline ends. The CDR3 bases are TGCAGCGCACGGCTAGGACCTAATAATTCACCCCTCCACTTT. Amino acid sequence: CSARLGPNNSPLHF. The whole variable domain, remainder taken from reference TRBV29-1 and TRBJ1-6, is SAVISQKPSRDICQRGTSLTIQCQVDSQVTMMFWYRQQPGQSLTLIATANQGSEATYESGFVIDKFPISRPNLTFSTLTVSNMSPEDSSIYLCSARLGPNNSPLHFGNGTRLTVT.

The rearrangement links TRBV7-3 to TRBJ2-1, with 11 nucleotides matching TRBD2. V lost 0 bases and J lost 6; bases outside the gene matches: 1. The CDR3 has 15 amino acids. Germline V CDR1 and CDR2: SGHTA, FQGTGA. The chain's CDR3 is CASSLTSGRGNEQFF. The DNA for the CDR3 is TGTGCCAGCAGCTTAACTAGCGGGAGGGGCAATGAGCAGTTCTTC.

The chain is built from TRBV5-5 and TRBJ1-2; D is unresolved. The V end was cut by 4 bases, the J end by 1 base, with 11 bases between. Germline CDR1 SGHKS, CDR2 YYEKEE (reference sequence). This CDR3 is built from 14 residues. The CDR3 DNA follows: TGTGCCAGCAGCCTACTGGGTGGTAACTATGGCTACACCTTC. This codes for CASSLLGGNYGYTF.

The chain links TRBV5-1 to TRBJ2-5, with 10 bases that match TRBD2. The germline CDR1 and CDR2 sequences are SGHRS and YFSETQ. V dropped 3 bases and J dropped 7; count of bases not matched to a gene: 18. This CDR3 is built from 18 residues. CDR3 amino acids: CASSSGLGTSDPNRTQYF. CDR3 DNA: TGCGCCAGCAGCTCGGGCCTTGGGACTAGCGACCCCAATCGGACCCAGTACTTC.

Only a few counts were recorded for this clone. V is TRBV9 and J is TRBJ1-2; D perhaps matches TRBD1 (6 bases). Deletions cut 0 bases from V and 5 bases from J, with 11 bases between. Germline values: CDR1 SGDLS, CDR2 YYNGEE. The CDR3 is 14 residues long. CDR3 nucleotides: TGTGCCAGCAGCGTAGAAAGGGGGGAATATGGCTACACCTTC. The encoded protein is CASSVERGEYGYTF.